These 14 T cell receptor beta chains came from one sample sequenced in a study of immune evolution from preneoplasia to lung adenocarcinoma. Sequencing was performed with immunoSEQ multiplex PCR; in TCRdb, only in-frame clones are kept and a portion is missing. The sample holds around 41,000 clones; roughly 80% are singletons and the top ten take around 5%. The sample consisted of FFPE invasive lung adenocarcinoma tissue. Source of these receptors: a person aged 60 to 70 with lung adenocarcinoma.

V usage is TRBV11-2 and J usage is TRBJ2-1, with 11 bases fitting TRBD2. The germline gives CDR1 SGHAT, CDR2 FQNNGV. Unmatched junction bases numbered 10, after V lost 2 bases and J lost 7 bases. The CDR3 runs 17 residues. The CDR3 DNA is TGTGCCAGCAGCTTACAAGTCCTAGCGGGAGGATCTAATGAGCAGTTCTTC. Protein sequence: CASSLQVLAGGSNEQFF. The full variable domain, in which reference TRBV11-2 and TRBJ2-1 provide the parts outside the CDR3, is EAGVAQSPRYKIIEKRQSVAFWCNPISGHATLYWYQQILGQGPKLLIQFQNNGVVDDSQLPKDRFSAERLKGVDSTLKIQPAKLEDSAVYLCASSLQVLAGGSNEQFFGPGTRLTVL.

This chain links TRBV5-6 with TRBJ2-7; D might be TRBD1 or TRBD2, each matching 6 bases. The CDR3 is made up of 13 amino acids. The germline CDR1 and CDR2 sequences are SGHDT and YYEEEE. Trimming cost V 4 bases and J 3 bases, with 11 bases left between them. The CDR3 region is CASSHRGHYEQYF. CDR3 DNA: TGTGCCAGCAGCCACCGGGGGCACTACGAGCAGTACTTC.

This sequence joins TRBV2 and TRBJ2-7, with D tentatively TRBD1 or TRBD2 (5 bases each). From germline, CDR1 is SNHLY and CDR2 FYNNEI. V was trimmed by 9 bases and J by 3 bases, leaving 12 bases between them. The CDR3 is 12 amino acids. CDR3 sequence: CASYGDRYEQYF. CDR3 nucleotide sequence: TGTGCCAGTTACGGGGACCGCTACGAGCAGTACTTC.

The J gene is TRBJ2-3, the V gene TRBV19; no firm D call. The CDR3 totals 12 residues. Per the germline V gene, CDR1 is LNHDA and CDR2 is SQIVND (reference sequence). V was trimmed by 6 bases and J by 0 bases, leaving 4 bases between them. The CDR3 reads CASSPSTDTQYF. CDR3 DNA sequence: TGTGCCAGTAGCCCAAGCACAGATACGCAGTATTTT.

This clone showed up just a few times. The gene calls are TRBV13 and TRBJ2-5, with a weak D call TRBD1 (6 bases). Germline V gene lookup returns CDR1 PRHDT and CDR2 FYEKMQ (reference sequence). The CDR3 consists of 14 residues. V was pared by 3 bases and J by 3 bases, with 11 bases between. The CDR3 DNA reads as TGTGCCAGCAGCTTCCAACAGGGAGAAGAGACCCAGTACTTC. This encodes CASSFQQGEETQYF. Complete variable domain (other parts from reference TRBV13 and TRBJ2-5): AAGVIQSPRHLIKEKRETATLKCYPIPRHDTVYWYQQGPGQDPQFLISFYEKMQSDKGSIPDRFSAQQFSDYHSELNMSSLELGDSALYFCASSFQQGEETQYFGPGTRLLVL.

The chain couples TRBV18 to TRBJ1-1; D ambiguous. Germline values: CDR1 KGHSH, CDR2 LQKENI. The CDR3 consists of 13 residues. Trimming stripped 5 bases from V and 1 base from J, with 8 bases between. CDR3 bases: TGTGCCAGCTCATTGGGGAGGAACACTGAAGCTTTCTTT. Its protein is CASSLGRNTEAFF.

This rearrangement joins TRBV6-5 to TRBJ2-2, with 8 nucleotides matching TRBD2. The CDR3 sequence is 15 residues long. Germline V gives CDR1 MNHEY, CDR2 SVGAGI. The junction had 6 bases not matched to a gene; V was cut back by 5 bases and J by 4 bases. CDR3 sequence reads: CASSPGLGGTGELFF. The CDR3, as DNA: TGTGCCAGCAGTCCGGGACTAGGAGGCACCGGGGAGCTGTTTTTT.

The chain couples TRBV19 to TRBJ2-5; 9 nucleotides match TRBD2. Losses at the gene ends were 1 base for V and 4 bases for J; bases not matched to a gene: 4. Per germline, CDR1 LNHDA and CDR2 SQIVND (reference sequence). The CDR3 extends over 15 amino acids. CDR3 sequence (DNA): TGTGCCAGTAGTATAGGCGGGAGGGCGGGAGAGACCCAGTACTTC. Its protein is CASSIGGRAGETQYF.

The rearrangement uses TRBV4-2 and TRBJ2-3; 11 nucleotides line up with TRBD2. The CDR3 is 15 residues long. CDR1 is LGHNA, CDR2 YNFKEQ, per germline. Trimming at V came to 4 bases and at J to 3 bases, leaving 3 bases not matched to a gene. Here the CDR3 reads CASSPLAGGTDTQYF. The CDR3 coding sequence is TGTGCCAGCAGCCCTCTAGCGGGAGGAACAGATACGCAGTATTTT.

This clone qualifies as large. This chain uses TRBV7-8 with TRBJ2-7; maybe TRBD2 (5 bases). The CDR3 contains 12 residues. Germline V CDR1 and CDR2: SGHVS, FQNEAQ. The ends were cut back, 5 bases at V and 5 bases at J, with 10 bases in the middle. The CDR3 sequence is CASSPTGDEQYF. The CDR3 bases are TGTGCCAGCAGCCCCACCGGGGACGAGCAGTACTTC.

The rearrangement links TRBV19 to TRBJ1-3, with no clear D. Trimming shortened V by 4 bases and J by 0 bases, and 10 bases separated the two germline ends. Germline assignment: CDR1 LNHDA and CDR2 SQIVND (reference sequence). This CDR3 comprises 15 residues. This CDR3 is CASSTYHSSGNTIYF. The CDR3 DNA follows: TGTGCCAGTAGTACCTACCACAGCTCTGGAAACACCATATATTTT.

This chain uses TRBV6-6 with TRBJ1-5, with D perhaps TRBD1 (6 bases). Trimming left V 3 bases short and J 11 bases short, with 8 bases between. This CDR3 is 11 amino acids long. Germline V gene sequence: CDR1 MNHNY, CDR2 SVGAGI (reference sequence). This CDR3 reads CASSYEGAQHF. The CDR3 coding sequence is TGTGCCAGCAGTTATGAGGGGGCCCAGCATTTT.

The genes are TRBV7-7 and TRBJ2-1; TRBD1 might be the D (5 bases). V was pared by 5 bases and J by 9 bases, with 14 bases between. The CDR3 consists of 13 residues. Per the germline V gene, CDR1 is SSHAT and CDR2 is FNYEAQ (reference sequence). The CDR3 DNA follows: TGTGCCAGCAGCCCAGCAGGGTCGGGTGAGCAGTTCTTC. It yields the protein CASSPAGSGEQFF.

Sample share makes this clone medium-sized (0.01 to 0.1%). The rearrangement uses TRBV29-1 and TRBJ1-4; possible D gene TRBD1, 5 bases. Germline V gene data show CDR1 as SQVTM and CDR2 as ANQGSEA. The V and J ends lost 5 bases and 4 bases respectively, with 11 bases between them. The CDR3 is 13 amino acids. CDR3 nucleotide sequence: TGCAGCGTTAGGGACCGCAATAATGAAAAACTGTTTTTT. As protein: CSVRDRNNEKLFF. The full variable domain, rest sourced from reference TRBV29-1 and TRBJ1-4, is SAVISQKPSRDICQRGTSLTIQCQVDSQVTMMFWYRQQPGQSLTLIATANQGSEATYESGFVIDKFPISRPNLTFSTLTVSNMSPEDSSIYLCSVRDRNNEKLFFGSGTQLSVL.